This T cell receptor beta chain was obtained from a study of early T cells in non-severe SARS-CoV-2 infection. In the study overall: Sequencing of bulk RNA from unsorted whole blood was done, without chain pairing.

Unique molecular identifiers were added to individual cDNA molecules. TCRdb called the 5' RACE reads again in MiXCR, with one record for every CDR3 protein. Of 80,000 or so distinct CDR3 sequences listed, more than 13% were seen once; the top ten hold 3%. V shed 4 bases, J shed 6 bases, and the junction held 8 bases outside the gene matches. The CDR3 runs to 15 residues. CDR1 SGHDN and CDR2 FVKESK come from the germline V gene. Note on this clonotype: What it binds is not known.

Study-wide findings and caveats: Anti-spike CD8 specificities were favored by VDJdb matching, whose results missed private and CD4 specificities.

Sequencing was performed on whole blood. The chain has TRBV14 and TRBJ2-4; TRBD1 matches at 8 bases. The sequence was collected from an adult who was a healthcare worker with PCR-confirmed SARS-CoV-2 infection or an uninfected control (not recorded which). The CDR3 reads CASSRGTGWGNIQYF. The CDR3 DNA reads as TGTGCCAGCAGCCGCGGGACAGGCTGGGGAAACATTCAGTACTTC.